These 30 T cell receptor beta chains were all obtained from the same sample, sequenced in a study of shared clonotypes between healthy human individuals. Sequenced by immunoSEQ multiplex PCR; TCRdb stores in-frame clones only, minus some. Of about 2.4 million clones detected, more than 90% appear once; the ten largest clones hold about 0.13%. The sequencing input was naive CD4+ T cells sorted from blood. Subset reported: CD45RA+ positively selected. The receptors were gathered from a man younger than 35 in good health.

This chain joins TRBV6-6 and TRBJ2-2; 9 positions agree with TRBD1. The CDR3 is 15 amino acids. The germline CDR1 and CDR2 sequences are MNHNY and SVGAGI (reference sequence). V lost 7 bases to trimming and J lost 4 bases; unmatched junction nucleotides: 7. CDR3 protein: CASTSGTGITGELFF. DNA for the CDR3: TGTGCCAGCACCTCCGGGACAGGGATCACCGGGGAGCTGTTTTTT.

As regards this clone: Other DNA sequences in the sample encode the same CDR3. The chain carries TRBV7-3 and TRBJ1-1; D unclear. This CDR3 has 13 amino acids. The V end was cut by 2 bases, the J end by 0 bases, with 4 bases between. CDR1 is SGHTA, CDR2 FQGTGA, per germline. CDR3 DNA sequence: TGTGCCAGCAGCTTACGGATGAACACTGAAGCTTTCTTT. Translating it yields CASSLRMNTEAFF.

The CDR3 loop reads CASSQDAWGRTGNTIYF. The CDR3 DNA is TGCGCCAGCAGCCAAGATGCGTGGGGGAGGACCGGAAACACCATATATTTT. The V call is TRBV4-3, the J call TRBJ1-3; D may be TRBD1 (5 bases). This CDR3 comprises 17 residues. Germline V gene data show CDR1 as LGHNA and CDR2 as YSLEER. With 0 bases removed from V and 4 bases from J, the gap between germline ends came to 16 bases.

V is TRBV6-1 and J is TRBJ2-7; tentative D call: TRBD1 (6 bases). Germline lookup yields CDR1 MNHNS and CDR2 SASEGT. V lost 3 bases and J lost 0, with 18 bases in between. The CDR3 loop spans 17 amino acids. CDR3 DNA: TGTGCCAGCAGTGAGCGGCAGGGGCCCCTCAGCTCCTACGAGCAGTACTTC. It is translated as CASSERQGPLSSYEQYF.

Worth noting for this clone: Additional DNA sequences in this sample encode the identical CDR3. This rearrangement joins TRBV28 to TRBJ2-7; weak D call: TRBD2 (5 bases). Trimming cost V 6 bases and J 2 bases, with 11 bases left between them. Per germline, CDR1 MDHEN and CDR2 SYDVKM. The CDR3 is 13 amino acids. This CDR3 reads CASSSSGTYEQYF. CDR3 in DNA: TGTGCCAGCAGCTCCTCGGGGACCTACGAGCAGTACTTC.

The genes are TRBV7-9 and TRBJ2-5; D perhaps matches TRBD2 (6 bases). Per germline, CDR1 SEHNR and CDR2 FQNEAQ (reference sequence). V shed 3 bases and J shed 3 bases, with 8 bases lying between them. This CDR3 has 13 amino acids. CDR3 coding DNA: TGTGCCAGCAGCTTTAGGAGGGAAGAGACCCAGTACTTC. It yields the protein CASSFRREETQYF.

The V call is TRBV5-5, the J call TRBJ2-4; D could derive from TRBD1 or TRBD2 (5 bases each). Looked up from germline, CDR1 is SGHKS and CDR2 is YYEKEE (reference sequence). The CDR3 sequence is 15 residues long. V was clipped by 4 bases and J by 12 bases, with 23 bases between them. CDR3 nucleotide sequence: TGTGCCAGCAGCATAGACCGGGACGGTTTTGTCGGTCAGTACTTC. This translates into CASSIDRDGFVGQYF.

The rearrangement uses TRBV7-2 and TRBJ2-4; D gene unclear. Per the germline V gene, CDR1 is SGHTA and CDR2 is FQGNSA. V was cut by 1 base and J by 2 bases, with 9 bases left in between. CDR3 length: 15 residues. The CDR3 loop reads CASSLVVGTKNIQYF. In nucleotides, the CDR3 is TGTGCCAGCAGCTTAGTAGTGGGTACCAAAAACATTCAGTACTTC.

The gene calls are TRBV30 and TRBJ1-2; possibly TRBD1 for D (6 bases). CDR3 size: 12 residues. Germline loops: CDR1 GTSNPN, CDR2 SVGIG (reference sequence). V was trimmed by 4 bases and J by 8 bases, leaving 14 bases between them. CDR3: CAWNQAGEGYTF. CDR3 nucleotide sequence: TGTGCCTGGAACCAGGCAGGGGAAGGCTACACCTTC.

Of note for this clone: Other nucleotide sequences from this sample produce the same CDR3. The chain links TRBV5-1 to TRBJ2-5, with a tentative D call TRBD1 (6 bases). The V end lost 0 bases, the J end lost 5 bases, and 11 bases lay between the germline ends. Germline CDR1 SGHRS, CDR2 YFSETQ. The CDR3 runs to 14 residues. As DNA, the CDR3 is TGCGCCAGCAGCTTGGGGGCAGGGGTGGAGACCCAGTACTTC. It translates to CASSLGAGVETQYF.

The chain recombines TRBV5-6 with TRBJ1-1; a weak D match, TRBD1 (6 bases). The ends were cut back, 3 bases at V and 10 bases at J, with 16 bases in the middle. Germline V gene lookup returns CDR1 SGHDT and CDR2 YYEEEE. CDR3 length: 13 amino acids. CDR3 sequence reads: CASSYSGASGAFF. DNA of the CDR3: TGTGCCAGCAGCTATTCGGGGGCATCTGGAGCTTTCTTT.

The chain combines TRBV6-1 with TRBJ2-2; D not certain. The V gene's germline CDR1 is MNHNS and CDR2 SASEGT. The CDR3 consists of 13 residues. The V and J ends lost 7 bases and 7 bases respectively, with 13 bases between them. CDR3: CASTYLGDGELFF. The CDR3 coding sequence is TGTGCCAGCACTTATTTAGGTGACGGGGAGCTGTTTTTT.

The rearrangement uses TRBV30 and TRBJ2-3; D not resolved. Looked up from germline, CDR1 is GTSNPN and CDR2 is SVGIG (reference sequence). CDR3 size: 13 residues. With 3 bases removed from V and 5 bases from J, the gap between germline ends came to 12 bases. CDR3 residues: CAWRETPLDTQYF. The CDR3 coding sequence is TGTGCCTGGAGGGAGACCCCCCTAGATACGCAGTATTTT.

The chain's CDR3 is CASESSGRRSGELFF. The CDR3, as DNA: TGTGCCAGTGAATCTAGCGGGAGACGGTCCGGGGAGCTGTTTTTT. The rearrangement links TRBV28 to TRBJ2-2; 10 bases map to TRBD2. CDR3 length: 15 amino acids. CDR1 MDHEN and CDR2 SYDVKM come from the germline V gene. Trimming cost V 9 bases and J 6 bases; bases outside gene matches: 10.

The V call is TRBV7-9, the J call TRBJ2-5; 9 bases fit TRBD1. Germline trimming cut 5 bases from V and 5 bases from J; bases unmatched to any gene: 6. CDR3 length: 14 amino acids. Germline CDR1 and CDR2: SEHNR and FQNEAQ (reference sequence). In DNA form, the CDR3 reads TGTGCCAGCAGCCACGGGACAGGGACCGAGACCCAGTACTTC. As protein: CASSHGTGTETQYF.

The CDR3 region is CAISGGGAGNTEAFF. The DNA of the CDR3 is TGTGCCATCAGTGGAGGTGGGGCAGGGAACACTGAAGCTTTCTTT. This chain joins TRBV10-3 and TRBJ1-1; possibly TRBD1 for D (5 bases). This CDR3 is 15 amino acids long. Trimming pared 4 bases from V and 1 base from J, leaving 13 bases between. Germline V gene data show CDR1 as ENHRY and CDR2 as SYGVKD.

This chain connects TRBV7-9 to TRBJ2-5; tentatively, D is TRBD2 (5 bases). Trimming removed 11 bases from V and 4 bases from J, with 17 bases in between. The CDR3 length is 13 residues. Germline assignment: CDR1 SEHNR and CDR2 FQNEAQ (reference sequence). In DNA, the CDR3 is TGTGCCCAAGAGGGTGACTCGGGAGAGACCCAGTACTTC. This codes for CAQEGDSGETQYF.

The chain carries TRBV2 and TRBJ1-2; D gene unclear. The V gene's germline CDR1 is SNHLY and CDR2 FYNNEI. The CDR3 covers 14 residues. With 3 bases removed from V and 3 bases from J, the gap between germline ends came to 11 bases. The chain's CDR3 is CASSEAMKDYGYTF. The CDR3 region has the DNA TGTGCCAGCAGTGAGGCGATGAAAGACTATGGCTACACCTTC.

The chain has TRBV7-2 and TRBJ2-2; D is perhaps TRBD2 (5 bases). This CDR3 is 16 amino acids long. Trimming cost V 2 bases and J 4 bases, with 14 bases left between them. Germline V gene data show CDR1 as SGHTA and CDR2 as FQGNSA. CDR3 sequence: CASSLLPGSLTGELFF. DNA for the CDR3: TGTGCCAGCAGCTTACTACCGGGATCCCTCACCGGGGAGCTGTTTTTT.

The gene calls are TRBV11-2 and TRBJ1-2; the match to TRBD1 covers 10 bases. The V gene end was trimmed by 1 base and the J gene end by 6 bases; junction bases not matched to a gene: 8. The CDR3 is 16 residues long. Germline loops: CDR1 SGHAT, CDR2 FQNNGV. The CDR3 region is CASSLAGTGVWNGYTF. The CDR3 nucleotides read TGTGCCAGCAGCTTAGCCGGGACAGGGGTTTGGAATGGCTACACCTTC.

Of note for this clone: The sample has other DNA sequences that encode this CDR3 too. The rearrangement uses TRBV10-3 and TRBJ2-7; D may match TRBD1 or TRBD2 (5 bases each). CDR3 length equals 12 residues. From germline, CDR1 is ENHRY and CDR2 SYGVKD. V shed 3 bases and J shed 5 bases, with 8 bases lying between them. The CDR3 here is CAISDRDHEQYF. In DNA form, the CDR3 reads TGTGCCATCAGTGACAGGGACCACGAGCAGTACTTC.

This clone was picked up one time. The rearrangement joins TRBV11-3 to TRBJ2-7; D is possibly TRBD1 or TRBD2 (7 bases each). This CDR3 region has 14 residues. Trimming stripped 5 bases from V and 2 bases from J, with 13 bases between. Germline V gene sequence: CDR1 SGHNT, CDR2 YENEEA. In DNA, the CDR3 is TGTGCCAGCAGCAAGGGGGCGGGAGCCTACGAGCAGTACTTC. It specifies CASSKGAGAYEQYF.

The chain is built from TRBV5-6 and TRBJ2-1; TRBD2 matches at 10 bases. The CDR3 has 14 residues. In germline, CDR1 is SGHDT, CDR2 YYEEEE. With 7 bases clipped from V and 5 bases from J, the junction kept 6 bases outside the gene matches. The CDR3 spells CASVPGLANNEQFF. The CDR3 DNA reads TGTGCCAGCGTTCCGGGACTAGCGAACAATGAGCAGTTCTTC.

This sequence joins TRBV6-1 and TRBJ2-1; possibly TRBD2 for D (6 bases). Per germline, CDR1 MNHNS and CDR2 SASEGT. V lost 4 bases and J 5 bases, leaving 18 bases between the germline ends. The CDR3 has 16 residues. CDR3 residues: CASSVSTGGGNNEQFF. CDR3 bases: TGTGCCAGCAGTGTCAGTACAGGTGGGGGGAACAATGAGCAGTTCTTC.

The V gene is TRBV2, the J gene TRBJ2-4; D may be TRBD1 (5 bases). From germline, CDR1 is SNHLY and CDR2 FYNNEI. Trimming pared 8 bases from V and 8 bases from J, leaving 16 bases between. The CDR3 length is 13 residues. The CDR3 here is CASAGAQLHIQYF. The DNA for the CDR3 is TGTGCCAGCGCTGGGGCCCAGTTACACATTCAGTACTTC.

The genes are TRBV28 and TRBJ1-1; D remains ambiguous. This CDR3 spans 11 amino acids. Trimming left V 2 bases short and J 14 bases short, with 12 bases between. Germline values: CDR1 MDHEN, CDR2 SYDVKM. The CDR3 DNA sequence: TGTGCCAGCAGTTTAAATAAAGGAGCCTTCTTT. The encoded protein is CASSLNKGAFF.

This chain connects TRBV4-3 to TRBJ2-7; D is unclear. The length of the CDR3 is 14 residues. V shed 0 bases and J shed 5 bases, with 11 bases lying between them. Germline loops: CDR1 LGHNA, CDR2 YSLEER. In DNA, the CDR3 is TGCGCCAGCAGCCAAGATCTCTGGTCCCACGAGCAGTACTTC. This gives the protein CASSQDLWSHEQYF.

The genes are TRBV4-3 and TRBJ1-2; D not certain. This CDR3 has 13 residues. Per germline, CDR1 LGHNA and CDR2 YSLEER. Trimming took 1 base from V and 4 from J, leaving 7 bases between them. The CDR3 region is CASSQAIGYGYTF. CDR3 coding DNA: TGCGCCAGCAGCCAAGCCATAGGCTATGGCTACACCTTC.

The V gene is TRBV5-6, the J gene TRBJ2-1; 11 nucleotides match TRBD2. CDR1 and CDR2 (germline): SGHDT, YYEEEE. The V gene end was trimmed by 2 bases and the J gene end by 6 bases; junction bases not matched to a gene: 13. There are 18 residues in the CDR3. The CDR3 spells CASSFLALSGRAGNEQFF. CDR3 sequence (DNA): TGTGCCAGCAGCTTCCTGGCCCTTAGCGGGAGGGCCGGCAATGAGCAGTTCTTC.

This chain joins TRBV6-5 and TRBJ1-1; the D is unclear. From germline, CDR1 is MNHEY and CDR2 SVGAGI. Between the trimmed V and J ends, which lost 6 bases and 3 bases, there was a span of 8 bases. CDR3 length equals 12 residues. In DNA form, the CDR3 reads TGTGCCAGCAGAAGGTGGGACACTGAAGCTTTCTTT. Encoded protein: CASRRWDTEAFF.